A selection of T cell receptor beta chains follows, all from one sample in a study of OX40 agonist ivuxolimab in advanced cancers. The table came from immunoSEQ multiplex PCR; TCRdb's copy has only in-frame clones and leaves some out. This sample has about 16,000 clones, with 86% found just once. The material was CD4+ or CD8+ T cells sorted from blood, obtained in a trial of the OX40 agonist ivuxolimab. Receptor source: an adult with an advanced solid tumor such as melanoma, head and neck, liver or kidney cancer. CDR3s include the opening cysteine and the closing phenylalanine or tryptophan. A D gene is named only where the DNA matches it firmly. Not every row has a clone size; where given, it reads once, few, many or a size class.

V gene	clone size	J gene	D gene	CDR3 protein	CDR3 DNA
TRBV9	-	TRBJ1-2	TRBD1	CASSVAGTGAQPNYGYTF	TGTGCCAGCAGCGTAGCCGGGACAGGGGCCCAACCTAACTATGGCTACACCTTC
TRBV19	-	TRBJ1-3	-	CASRINLGNTIYF	TGTGCCAGCCGTATTAACTTGGGAAACACCATATATTTT
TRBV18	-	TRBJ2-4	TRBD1	CASSPTGGKNIQYF	TGTGCCAGCTCTCCGACAGGGGGCAAAAACATTCAGTACTTC
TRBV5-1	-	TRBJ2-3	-	CASSLVGGSIDTQYF	TGCGCCAGCAGCTTGGTCGGGGGTTCGATAGATACGCAGTATTTT
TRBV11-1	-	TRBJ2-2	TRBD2	CASSLEGLAGANTGELFF	TGTGCCAGCAGCTTAGAGGGACTAGCGGGGGCGAACACCGGGGAGCTGTTTTTT
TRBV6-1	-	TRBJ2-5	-	CASSVRQQIHQETQYF	TGTGCCAGCAGTGTCCGACAGCAAATTCACCAAGAGACCCAGTACTTC
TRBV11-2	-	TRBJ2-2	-	CASSLTAGTGELFF	TGTGCCAGCAGCTTGACAGCTGGCACCGGGGAGCTGTTTTTT
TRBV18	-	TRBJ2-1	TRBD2	CASSPIGGTSYNEQFF	TGTGCCAGCTCACCAATCGGGGGGACCTCCTACAATGAGCAGTTCTTC
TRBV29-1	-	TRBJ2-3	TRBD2	CSVRTLAGGPADTQYF	TGCAGCGTCCGAACACTAGCGGGGGGACCGGCGGATACGCAGTATTTT
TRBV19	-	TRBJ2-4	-	CATVGAGFAKNIQYF	TGTGCCACCGTGGGGGCAGGGTTTGCCAAAAACATTCAGTACTTC
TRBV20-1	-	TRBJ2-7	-	CSASSPGEQYF	TGCAGTGCTTCCAGTCCGGGGGAGCAGTACTTC
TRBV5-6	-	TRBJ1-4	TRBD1	CASSLWGQGLPTNEKLFF	TGTGCCAGCAGCTTGTGGGGACAGGGGTTACCAACTAATGAAAAACTGTTTTTT
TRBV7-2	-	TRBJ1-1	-	CASSLGHNTEAFF	TGTGCCAGCAGCTTAGGGCATAACACTGAAGCTTTCTTT
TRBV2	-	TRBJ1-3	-	CASSEGGNTIYF	TGTGCCAGCAGTGAAGGAGGAAACACCATATATTTT
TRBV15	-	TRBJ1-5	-	CATSRLGAVNQPQHF	TGTGCCACCAGCAGGCTGGGGGCAGTCAATCAGCCCCAGCATTTT
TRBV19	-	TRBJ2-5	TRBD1	CASSIVRTGLETQYF	TGTGCCAGTAGTATAGTTCGGACAGGGCTGGAGACCCAGTACTTC
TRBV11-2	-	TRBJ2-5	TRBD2	CASSQGTSGGGETQYF	TGTGCCAGCAGCCAGGGGACTAGCGGGGGCGGAGAGACCCAGTACTTC
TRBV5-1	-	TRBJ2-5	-	CASRVHQETQYF	TGCGCCAGCAGGGTCCACCAAGAGACCCAGTACTTC
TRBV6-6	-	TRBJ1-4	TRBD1	CASSPTPQGNGEKLFF	TGTGCCAGCAGCCCCACACCACAGGGGAATGGTGAAAAACTGTTTTTT
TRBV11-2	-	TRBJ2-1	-	CASLGAGNPTGNEQFF	TGTGCCAGCCTCGGCGCAGGGAACCCTACTGGGAATGAGCAGTTCTTC
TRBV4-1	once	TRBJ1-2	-	CASSQDGWGDGYTF	TGCGCCAGCAGCCAAGATGGGTGGGGGGACGGCTACACCTTC
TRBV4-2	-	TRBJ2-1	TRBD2	CASSHGGTSADNEQFF	TGTGCCAGCAGCCACGGGGGGACTAGCGCCGACAATGAGCAGTTCTTC
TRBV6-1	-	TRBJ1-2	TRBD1	CASIGQGYGYTF	TGTGCCAGCATAGGACAGGGCTATGGCTACACCTTC
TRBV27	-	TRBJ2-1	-	CASSPGLQPGSYNEQFF	TGTGCCAGCTCTCCGGGACTCCAACCCGGCTCCTACAATGAGCAGTTCTTC
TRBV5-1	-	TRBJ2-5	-	CASSLVSGEETQYF	TGCGCCAGCAGCTTGGTTTCGGGAGAAGAGACCCAGTACTTC
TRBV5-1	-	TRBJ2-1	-	CASSLTGRGNEQFF	TGCGCCAGCAGCTTAACCGGGAGAGGGAATGAGCAGTTCTTC
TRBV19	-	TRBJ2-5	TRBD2	CASSPGGEETQYF	TGTGCCAGTAGTCCGGGGGGTGAAGAGACCCAGTACTTC
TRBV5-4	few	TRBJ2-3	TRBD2	CASSLRGGTDTQYF	TGTGCCAGCAGCTTGCGGGGGGGCACAGATACGCAGTATTTT
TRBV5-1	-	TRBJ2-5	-	CASSLAGQPGQETQYF	TGCGCCAGCAGCTTGGCCGGTCAGCCAGGTCAAGAGACCCAGTACTTC
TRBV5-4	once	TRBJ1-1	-	CASSNGRSQGITEAFF	TGTGCCAGCAGCAACGGACGGTCTCAGGGGATCACTGAAGCTTTCTTT
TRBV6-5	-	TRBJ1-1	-	CASSYSASGVNTEAFF	TGTGCCAGCAGTTACTCCGCTTCAGGGGTGAACACTGAAGCTTTCTTT
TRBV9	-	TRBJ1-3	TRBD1	CASSVSTGGENTIYF	TGTGCCAGCAGCGTCTCGACAGGGGGGGAAAACACCATATATTTT
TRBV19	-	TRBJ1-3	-	CASRPMSSGNTIYF	TGTGCCAGTAGGCCAATGAGCTCTGGAAACACCATATATTTT
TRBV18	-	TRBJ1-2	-	CASSPDLNYGYTF	TGTGCCAGCTCCCCCGACCTCAACTATGGCTACACCTTC
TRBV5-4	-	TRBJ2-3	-	CASSSTDTTDTQYF	TGTGCCAGCAGCAGTACGGATACCACAGATACGCAGTATTTT
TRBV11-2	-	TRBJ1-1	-	CASSLTGNTEAFF	TGTGCCAGCAGCTTAACAGGGAACACTGAAGCTTTCTTT
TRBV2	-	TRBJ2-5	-	CASSEAVGLETQYF	TGTGCCAGCAGTGAAGCCGTGGGGTTAGAGACCCAGTACTTC
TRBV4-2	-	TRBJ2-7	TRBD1	CASSQASGTGREQYF	TGTGCCAGCAGCCAGGCTTCCGGGACAGGTCGTGAGCAGTACTTC
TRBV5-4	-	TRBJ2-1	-	CASSSLLNEQFF	TGTGCCAGCAGCTCACTCCTAAATGAGCAGTTCTTC